The T cell receptor beta chain under discussion was sequenced for a study of CD8+CD57+ T cells in acquired aplastic anemia. Turning to the study itself: Sorted cells (CD4+ and CD8+) yielded DNA amounts that averaged approximately 3.1 ug.

This clonotype was picked up a small number of times. Before being chosen for sequencing, patients had shown CD8+CD57+ cell expansion by flow cytometry. Genomic DNA, serving as template, underwent TCR beta VDJ and CDR3 profiling. TCRdb reprocessed the reads with MiXCR, giving one entry per CDR3 protein. The sample comprises about 180,000 distinct CDR3 sequences, around 48% of which are singletons, and around 1% rests with the top ten. The germline V gene encodes CDR1 SGHVS and CDR2 FQNEAQ. Trimming stripped 5 bases from V and 8 bases from J, with 12 bases between. The CDR3 is 12 amino acids. This rearrangement joins TRBV7-8 to TRBJ1-2; D uncertain. The sequence was collected from a human donor with aplastic anemia. Sequencing was performed on sorted CD4+, CD8+, or CD8+CD57+ T cells (not recorded which) from PBMCs. CDR3 nucleotide sequence: TGTGCCAGCAGCCCAGACGCGGGCGGCTACACCTTC. Translated: CASSPDAGGYTF.